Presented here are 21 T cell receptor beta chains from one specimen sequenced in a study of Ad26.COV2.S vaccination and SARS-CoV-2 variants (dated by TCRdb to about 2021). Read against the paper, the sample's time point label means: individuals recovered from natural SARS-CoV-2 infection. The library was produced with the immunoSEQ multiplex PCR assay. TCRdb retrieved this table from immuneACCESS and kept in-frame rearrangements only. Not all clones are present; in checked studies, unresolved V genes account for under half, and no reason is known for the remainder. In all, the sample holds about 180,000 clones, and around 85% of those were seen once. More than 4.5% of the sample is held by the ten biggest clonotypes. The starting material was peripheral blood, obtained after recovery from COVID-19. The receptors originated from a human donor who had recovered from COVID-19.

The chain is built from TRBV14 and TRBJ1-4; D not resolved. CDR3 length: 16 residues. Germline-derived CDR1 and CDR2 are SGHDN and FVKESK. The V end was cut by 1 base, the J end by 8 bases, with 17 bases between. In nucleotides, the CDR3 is TGTGCCAGCAGCCAAGGACTCTCGTCTCCCGGCGAAAAACTGTTTTTT. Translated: CASSQGLSSPGEKLFF.

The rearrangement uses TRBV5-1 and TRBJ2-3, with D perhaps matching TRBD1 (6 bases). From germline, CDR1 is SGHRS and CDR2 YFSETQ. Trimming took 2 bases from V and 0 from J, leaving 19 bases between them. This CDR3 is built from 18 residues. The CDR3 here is CASSFHLTGRSSTDTQYF. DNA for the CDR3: TGCGCCAGCAGCTTCCATTTGACAGGTCGATCTAGCACAGATACGCAGTATTTT.

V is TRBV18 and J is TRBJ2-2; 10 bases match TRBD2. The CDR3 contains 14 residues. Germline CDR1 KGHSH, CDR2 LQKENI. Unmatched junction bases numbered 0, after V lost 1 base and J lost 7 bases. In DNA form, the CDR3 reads TGTGCCAGCTCACCACTAGCGGGAGGCGGGGAGCTGTTTTTT. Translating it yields CASSPLAGGGELFF.

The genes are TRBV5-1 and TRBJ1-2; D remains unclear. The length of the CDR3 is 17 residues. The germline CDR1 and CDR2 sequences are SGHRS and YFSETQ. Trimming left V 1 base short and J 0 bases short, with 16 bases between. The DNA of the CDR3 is TGCGCCAGCAGCTTGAGTACGGGCCCCTCTACTAACTATGGCTACACCTTC. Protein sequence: CASSLSTGPSTNYGYTF.

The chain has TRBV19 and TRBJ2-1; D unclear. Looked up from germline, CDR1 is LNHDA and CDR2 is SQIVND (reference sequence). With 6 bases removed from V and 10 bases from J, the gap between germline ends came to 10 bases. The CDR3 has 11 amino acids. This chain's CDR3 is CASRLGSEQFF. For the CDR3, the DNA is TGTGCCAGTAGGCTGGGATCAGAGCAGTTCTTC.

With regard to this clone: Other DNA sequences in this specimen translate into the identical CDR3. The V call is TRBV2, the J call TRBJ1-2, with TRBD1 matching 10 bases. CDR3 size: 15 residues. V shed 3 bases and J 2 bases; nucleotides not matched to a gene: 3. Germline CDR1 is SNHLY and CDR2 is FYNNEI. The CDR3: CASSETGGANYGYTF. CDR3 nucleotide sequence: TGTGCCAGCAGTGAGACAGGGGGCGCGAACTATGGCTACACCTTC.

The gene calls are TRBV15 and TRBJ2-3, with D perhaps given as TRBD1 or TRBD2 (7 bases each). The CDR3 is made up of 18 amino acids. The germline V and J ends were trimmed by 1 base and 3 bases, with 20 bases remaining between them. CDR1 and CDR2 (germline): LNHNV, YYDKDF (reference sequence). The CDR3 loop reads CATSRVTGEGETTDTQYF. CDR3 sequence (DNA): TGTGCCACCAGCAGAGTTACAGGGGAGGGCGAAACTACAGATACGCAGTATTTT.

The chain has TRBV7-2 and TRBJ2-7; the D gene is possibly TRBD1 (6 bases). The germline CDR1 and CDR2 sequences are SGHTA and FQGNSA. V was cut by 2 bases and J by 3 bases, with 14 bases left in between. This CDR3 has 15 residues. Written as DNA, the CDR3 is TGTGCCAGCAGCTTAACCCGGGACACCATCTACGAGCAGTACTTC. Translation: CASSLTRDTIYEQYF.

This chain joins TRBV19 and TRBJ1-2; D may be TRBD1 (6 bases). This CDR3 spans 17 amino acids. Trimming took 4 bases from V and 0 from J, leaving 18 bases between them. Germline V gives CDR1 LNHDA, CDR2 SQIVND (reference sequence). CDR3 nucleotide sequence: TGTGCCAGTAGTAAACAGGGCCAAATGGGTCCTAACTATGGCTACACCTTC. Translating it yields CASSKQGQMGPNYGYTF.

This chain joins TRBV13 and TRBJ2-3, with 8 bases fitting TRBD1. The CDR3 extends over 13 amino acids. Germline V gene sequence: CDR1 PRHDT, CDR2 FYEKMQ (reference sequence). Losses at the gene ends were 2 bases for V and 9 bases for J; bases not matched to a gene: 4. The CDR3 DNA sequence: TGTGCCAGCAGCTTAACTCGGACAGGGACGCAGTATTTT. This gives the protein CASSLTRTGTQYF.

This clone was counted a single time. CDR3 sequence (DNA): TGTGCCAGCAGTGGGGGGACAGGGATTTACAATGAGCAGTTCTTC. This sequence encodes CASSGGTGIYNEQFF. This chain joins TRBV28 and TRBJ2-1, with 9 nucleotides matching TRBD1. The germline CDR1 and CDR2 sequences are MDHEN and SYDVKM. J was trimmed by 4 bases and V by 5 bases; bases with no gene match: 6. This CDR3 contains 15 residues.

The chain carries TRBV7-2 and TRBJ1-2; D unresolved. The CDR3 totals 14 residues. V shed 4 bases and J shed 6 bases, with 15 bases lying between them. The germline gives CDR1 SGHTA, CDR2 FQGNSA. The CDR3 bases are TGTGCCAGCAGCTCCTATGTACCGCAGAATGGCTACACCTTC. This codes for CASSSYVPQNGYTF. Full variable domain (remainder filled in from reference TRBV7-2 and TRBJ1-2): GAGVSQSPSNKVTEKGKDVELRCDPISGHTALYWYRQSLGQGLEFLIYFQGNSAPDKSGLPSDRFSAERTGGSVSTLTIQRTQQEDSAVYLCASSSYVPQNGYTFGSGTRLTVV.

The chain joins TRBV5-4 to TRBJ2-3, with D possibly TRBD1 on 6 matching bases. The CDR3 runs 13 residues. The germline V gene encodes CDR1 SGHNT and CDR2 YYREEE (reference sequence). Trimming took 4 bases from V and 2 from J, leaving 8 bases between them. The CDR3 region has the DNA TGTGCCAGCAGCCGGGACACCACAGATACGCAGTATTTT. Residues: CASSRDTTDTQYF.

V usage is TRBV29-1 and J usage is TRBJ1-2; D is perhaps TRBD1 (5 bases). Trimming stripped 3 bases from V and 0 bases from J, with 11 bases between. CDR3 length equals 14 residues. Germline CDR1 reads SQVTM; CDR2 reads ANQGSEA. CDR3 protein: CSVDRAGTNYGYTF. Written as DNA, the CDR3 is TGCAGCGTTGACAGGGCTGGGACTAACTATGGCTACACCTTC. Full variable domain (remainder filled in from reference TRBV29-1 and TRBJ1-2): SAVISQKPSRDICQRGTSLTIQCQVDSQVTMMFWYRQQPGQSLTLIATANQGSEATYESGFVIDKFPISRPNLTFSTLTVSNMSPEDSSIYLCSVDRAGTNYGYTFGSGTRLTVV.

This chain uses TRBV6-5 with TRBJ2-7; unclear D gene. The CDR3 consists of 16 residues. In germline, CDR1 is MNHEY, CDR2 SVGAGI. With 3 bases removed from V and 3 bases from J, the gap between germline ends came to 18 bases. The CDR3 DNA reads TGTGCCAGCAGTTATCCAGCAGCGAGAGGAATCTACGAGCAGTACTTC. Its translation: CASSYPAARGIYEQYF.

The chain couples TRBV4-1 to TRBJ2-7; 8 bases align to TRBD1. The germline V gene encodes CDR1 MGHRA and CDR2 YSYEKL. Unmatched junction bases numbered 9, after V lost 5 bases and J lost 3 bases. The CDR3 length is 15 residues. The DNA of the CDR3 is TGCGCCAGCAGCGTTAAGGGACAGGCTGACTACGAGCAGTACTTC. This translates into CASSVKGQADYEQYF.

The CDR3: CASSLTSIEAFF. DNA for the CDR3: TGTGCCAGCAGTCTGACCAGCATTGAAGCTTTCTTT. V gene TRBV2 combines with J gene TRBJ1-1, with D hard to call. Germline CDR1 SNHLY, CDR2 FYNNEI. This CDR3 comprises 12 residues. V lost 5 bases and J lost 7, with 11 bases in between.

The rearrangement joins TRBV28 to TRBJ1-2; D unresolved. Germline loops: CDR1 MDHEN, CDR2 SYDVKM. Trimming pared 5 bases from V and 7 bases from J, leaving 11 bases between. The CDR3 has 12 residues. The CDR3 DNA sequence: TGTGCCAGCAGTCCCCGGACGGGTGGCTACACCTTC. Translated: CASSPRTGGYTF.

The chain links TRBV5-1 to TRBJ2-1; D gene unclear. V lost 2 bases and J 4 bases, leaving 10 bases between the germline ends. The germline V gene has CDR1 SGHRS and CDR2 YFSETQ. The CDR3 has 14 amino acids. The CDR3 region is CASSFTQYYNEQFF. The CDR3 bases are TGCGCCAGCAGCTTTACACAGTATTACAATGAGCAGTTCTTC.

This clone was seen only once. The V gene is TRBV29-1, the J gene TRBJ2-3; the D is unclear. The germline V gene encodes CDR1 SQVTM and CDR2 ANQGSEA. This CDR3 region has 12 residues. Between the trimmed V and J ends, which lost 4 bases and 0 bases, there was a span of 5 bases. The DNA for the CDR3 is TGCAGCGTTGTAATCAGCACAGATACGCAGTATTTT. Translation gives CSVVISTDTQYF.

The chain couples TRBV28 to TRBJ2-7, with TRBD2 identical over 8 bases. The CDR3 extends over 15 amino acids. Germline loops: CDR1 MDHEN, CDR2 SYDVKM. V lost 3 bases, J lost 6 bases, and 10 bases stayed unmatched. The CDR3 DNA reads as TGTGCCAGCAGTTTCGGAAGCGGGAGTTTCGGCGAGCAGTACTTC. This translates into CASSFGSGSFGEQYF.